The present T cell receptor beta chain was sequenced within a study of blood T cell repertoires in COVID-19. On the study more broadly: COVID-19 samples collected from the United States, Italy and Spain covered acute and convalescent phases. PBMCs, B-cell-depleted T cells, or T cells provided the cDNA or gDNA that made up the material.

The CDR3 sequence is 13 residues long. V lost 5 bases, J lost 8 bases, and 7 bases stayed unmatched. Germline V gives CDR1 MNHEY, CDR2 SMNVEV (reference sequence). Assay: immunoSEQ multiplex PCR; the TCRdb copy retains only in-frame clones and omits some. The table shows fewer than 350,000 clones, with approximately 84% occurring only once. The clonotype was recovered from a woman aged 25-40 years who had recovered from COVID-19. The rearrangement links TRBV27 to TRBJ1-2, with 8 bases lining up with TRBD1. Sequenced: peripheral blood. CDR3 coding DNA: TGTGCCAGCAGTCAACAGGGGGGTAGGGGCTACACCTTC. This translates into CASSQQGGRGYTF.